Detailed here is one TCR beta chain. Its antigen is not known. This record belongs to a study of OX40 agonist ivuxolimab in advanced cancers. Study at large: Patients' therapy was ivuxolimab, an antibody that acts as an agonist of OX40 (CD134). Eligibility admitted prior anti-PD-1, anti-PD-L1 or anti-CTLA-4 therapy; around 38% had some.

The study, taken as a whole, reports: Averaging showed that CD8+ T cells had more expanded clones than CD4+ did. No antigen was identified for the clonally expanded peripheral T cells.

Profiled with immunoSEQ multiplex PCR; TCRdb holds only in-frame clones, not every one. The sample has 95,000 to 100,000 clones, about four fifths seen once. V lost 0 bases and J 3 bases, leaving 10 bases between the germline ends. CDR3 size: 15 residues. CDR1 is SGDLS, CDR2 YYNGEE, per germline. This receptor was taken from an adult with an advanced solid tumor such as melanoma, head and neck, liver or kidney cancer. V is TRBV9 and J is TRBJ1-5, with D possibly being TRBD1 (5 bases). This material consisted of CD4+ or CD8+ T cells sorted from blood, taken in a trial of the OX40 agonist ivuxolimab. The CDR3 coding sequence is TGTGCCAGCAGCGTAGGGGGGACGGACAATCAGCCCCAGCATTTT. This translates into CASSVGGTDNQPQHF.